This T cell receptor beta chain was captured by sequencing in a study of beta chain features in type 1 diabetes. The study, taken as a whole, reports: Researchers report that Type 1 diabetes patients had moderately but significantly shorter TCRB CDR3s across all four CD4+ subsets.

All sorted populations exceeded 95% purity. CDR1 and CDR2 (germline): LGHNA, YNFKEQ. CDR3 size: 16 residues. V shed 5 bases and J 4 bases; nucleotides not matched to a gene: 10. The sequenced template was cDNA made from the entire isolated RNA. Profiled with immunoSEQ multiplex PCR; TCRdb holds only in-frame clones, not every one. The sample has about 15,000 clones, around 43% seen once. This clone has a handful of counts. Its antigen is as yet unknown. The chain links TRBV4-2 to TRBJ2-7, with 11 bases lining up with TRBD1. This receptor was identified in a woman aged 40 to 55 in good health. The source material was stem cell memory CD4+ T cells from blood. CDR3 in DNA: TGTGCCAGCAGCTCATCGGTGGGACAGGGGGGATACGAGCAGTACTTC. It translates to CASSSSVGQGGYEQYF.